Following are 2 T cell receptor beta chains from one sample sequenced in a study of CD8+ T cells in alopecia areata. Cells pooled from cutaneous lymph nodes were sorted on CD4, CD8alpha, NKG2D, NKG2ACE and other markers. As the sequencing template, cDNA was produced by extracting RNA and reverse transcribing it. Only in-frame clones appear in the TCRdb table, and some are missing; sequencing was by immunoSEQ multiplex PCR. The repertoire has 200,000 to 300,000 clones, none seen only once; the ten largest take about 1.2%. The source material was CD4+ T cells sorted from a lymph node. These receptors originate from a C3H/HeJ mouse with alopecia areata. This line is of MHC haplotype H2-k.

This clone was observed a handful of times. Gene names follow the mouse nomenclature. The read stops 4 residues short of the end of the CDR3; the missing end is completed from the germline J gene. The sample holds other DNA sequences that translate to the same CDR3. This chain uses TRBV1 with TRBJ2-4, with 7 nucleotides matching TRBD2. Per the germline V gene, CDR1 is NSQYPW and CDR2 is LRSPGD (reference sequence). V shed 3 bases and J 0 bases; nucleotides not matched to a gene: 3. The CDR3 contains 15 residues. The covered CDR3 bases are TGCACCTGCAGTGCGGGGACTGCTAGTCAAAAC. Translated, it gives CTCSAGTASQN. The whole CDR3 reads CTCSAGTASQNTLYF.

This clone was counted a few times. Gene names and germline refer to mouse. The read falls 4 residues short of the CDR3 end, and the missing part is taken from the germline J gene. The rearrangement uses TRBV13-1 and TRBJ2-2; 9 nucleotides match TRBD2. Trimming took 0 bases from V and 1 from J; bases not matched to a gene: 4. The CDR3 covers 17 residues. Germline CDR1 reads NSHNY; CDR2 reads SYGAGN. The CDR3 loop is CASSDDWGAINTGQLYF. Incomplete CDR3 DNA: TGTGCCAGCAGTGATGACTGGGGGGCGATAAACACCGGG.